This T cell receptor beta chain was captured in a study of CD8+ T cells in alopecia areata. RNA, once extracted, was reverse transcribed into cDNA for use as the sequencing template. Produced via immunoSEQ multiplex PCR; TCRdb's table is partial and in-frame only. The repertoire holds 150,000 to 250,000 clones, with 58% as singletons. This CDR3 region has 15 residues. V shed 6 bases and J 7 bases; nucleotides not matched to a gene: 8. The germline gives CDR1 ENHRY, CDR2 SYGVKD. Treatment reported: oral pan-JAK inhibitor, 5-10 mg twice daily. The sample in question was CD4+ T cells sorted from blood, obtained at week 24, from a patient treated with tofacitinib. The chain recombines TRBV10-3 with TRBJ2-1; TRBD2 matches 11 bases. The origin of this receptor is a human donor with alopecia areata. DNA for the CDR3: TGTGCCATCAGACTTAGCGGGGGGGAAGAGAATGAGCAGTTCTTC. Amino acids: CAIRLSGGEENEQFF.